Detailed here is one T cell receptor (beta chain). The data were taken from a study of T cells in Graves' hyperthyroidism and ophthalmopathy. RNA transcripts yielded amplified TCR beta CDR3 regions. Researchers ran a first-round RT-PCR on the TCR CDR3 using the HTBI primer set. Using its own MiXCR run on the multiplex PCR reads, TCRdb lists one record per CDR3 protein. Of around 800,000 distinct CDR3 sequences in the sample, roughly 40% were seen once. Germline CDR1 reads SQVTM; CDR2 reads ANQGSEA. The CDR3 sequence is 14 residues long. The V and J genes are TRBV29-1 and TRBJ1-1; D is undetermined. The receptor was derived from a man aged 18 to 29 with Graves' hyperthyroidism. Sequencing input: blood. Here the CDR3 DNA reads TGCAGTGCCAGAGGGAGCCTCCCGAACACTGAAGCTTTCTTT. Translation: CSARGSLPNTEAFF.